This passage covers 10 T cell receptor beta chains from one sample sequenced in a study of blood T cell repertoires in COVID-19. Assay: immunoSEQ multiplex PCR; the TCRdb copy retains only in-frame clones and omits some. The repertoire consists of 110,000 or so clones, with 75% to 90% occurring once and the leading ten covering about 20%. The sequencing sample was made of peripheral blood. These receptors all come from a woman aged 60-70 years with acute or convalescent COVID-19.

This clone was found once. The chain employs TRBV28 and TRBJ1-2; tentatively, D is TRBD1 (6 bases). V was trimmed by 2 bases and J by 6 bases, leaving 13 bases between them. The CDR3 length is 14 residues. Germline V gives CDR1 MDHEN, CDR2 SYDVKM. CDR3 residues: CASSLGTQSNGYTF. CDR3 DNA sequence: TGTGCCAGCAGTTTAGGGACACAGAGCAATGGCTACACCTTC.

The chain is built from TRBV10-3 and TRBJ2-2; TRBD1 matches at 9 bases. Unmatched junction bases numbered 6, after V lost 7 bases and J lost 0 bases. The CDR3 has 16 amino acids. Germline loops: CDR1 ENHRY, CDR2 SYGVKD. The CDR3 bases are TGTGCCATCAAACCGGGACAGGGTACGAACACCGGGGAGCTGTTTTTT. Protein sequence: CAIKPGQGTNTGELFF.

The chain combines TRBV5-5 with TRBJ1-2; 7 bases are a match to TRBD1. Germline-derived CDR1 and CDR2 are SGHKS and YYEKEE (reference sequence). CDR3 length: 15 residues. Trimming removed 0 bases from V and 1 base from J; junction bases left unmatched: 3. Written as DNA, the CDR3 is TGTGCCAGCAGCTTGGGGGACAGCATTAACTATGGCTACACCTTC. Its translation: CASSLGDSINYGYTF.

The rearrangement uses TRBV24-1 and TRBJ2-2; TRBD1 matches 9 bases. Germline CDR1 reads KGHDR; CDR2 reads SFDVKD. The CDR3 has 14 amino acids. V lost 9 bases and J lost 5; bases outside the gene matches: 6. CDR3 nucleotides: TGTGCCACCGAAGACAGGGGGTTGACCGGGGAGCTGTTTTTT. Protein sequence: CATEDRGLTGELFF.

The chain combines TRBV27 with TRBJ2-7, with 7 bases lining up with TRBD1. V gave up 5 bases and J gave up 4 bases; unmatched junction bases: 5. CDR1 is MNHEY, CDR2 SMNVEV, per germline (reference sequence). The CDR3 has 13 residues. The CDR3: CASSTSDRYEQYF. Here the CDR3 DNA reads TGTGCCAGCAGTACCTCGGACAGGTACGAGCAGTACTTC.

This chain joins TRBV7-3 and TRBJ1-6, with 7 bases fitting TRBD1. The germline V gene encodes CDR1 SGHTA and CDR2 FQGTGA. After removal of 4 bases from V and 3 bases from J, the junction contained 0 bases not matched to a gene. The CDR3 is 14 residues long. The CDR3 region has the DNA TGTGCCAGCAGCTCAGGGGGCTATAATTCACCCCTCCACTTT. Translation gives CASSSGGYNSPLHF. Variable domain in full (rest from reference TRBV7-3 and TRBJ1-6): GAGVSQTPSNKVTEKGKYVELRCDPISGHTALYWYRQSLGQGPEFLIYFQGTGAADDSGLPNDRFFAVRPEGSVSTLKIQRTERGDSAVYLCASSSGGYNSPLHFGNGTRLTVT.

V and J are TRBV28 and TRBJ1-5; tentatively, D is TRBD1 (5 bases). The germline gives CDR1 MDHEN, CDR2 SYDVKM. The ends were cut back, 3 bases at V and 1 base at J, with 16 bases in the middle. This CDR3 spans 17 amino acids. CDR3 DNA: TGTGCCAGCAGTTTTGTGTCAGGGAGGTCGAGCAATCAGCCCCAGCATTTT. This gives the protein CASSFVSGRSSNQPQHF.

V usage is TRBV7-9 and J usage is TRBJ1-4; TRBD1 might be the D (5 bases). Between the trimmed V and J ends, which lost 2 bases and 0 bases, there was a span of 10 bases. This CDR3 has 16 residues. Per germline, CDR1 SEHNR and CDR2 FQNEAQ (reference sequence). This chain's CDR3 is CASSLIRASTNEKLFF. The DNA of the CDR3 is TGTGCCAGCAGCTTAATCAGGGCCTCAACTAATGAAAAACTGTTTTTT.

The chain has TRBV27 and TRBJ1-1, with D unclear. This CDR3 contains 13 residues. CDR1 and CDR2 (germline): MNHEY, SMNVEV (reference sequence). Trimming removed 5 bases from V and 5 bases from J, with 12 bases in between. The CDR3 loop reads CASSREPGTEAFF. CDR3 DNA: TGTGCCAGCAGTCGGGAGCCGGGAACTGAAGCTTTCTTT.

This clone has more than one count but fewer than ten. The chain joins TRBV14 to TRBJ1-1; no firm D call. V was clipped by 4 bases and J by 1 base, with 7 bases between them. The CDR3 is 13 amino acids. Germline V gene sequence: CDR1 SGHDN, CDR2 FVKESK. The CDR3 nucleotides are TGTGCCAGCAGCCCCAAGAGGAACACTGAAGCTTTCTTT. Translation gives CASSPKRNTEAFF.